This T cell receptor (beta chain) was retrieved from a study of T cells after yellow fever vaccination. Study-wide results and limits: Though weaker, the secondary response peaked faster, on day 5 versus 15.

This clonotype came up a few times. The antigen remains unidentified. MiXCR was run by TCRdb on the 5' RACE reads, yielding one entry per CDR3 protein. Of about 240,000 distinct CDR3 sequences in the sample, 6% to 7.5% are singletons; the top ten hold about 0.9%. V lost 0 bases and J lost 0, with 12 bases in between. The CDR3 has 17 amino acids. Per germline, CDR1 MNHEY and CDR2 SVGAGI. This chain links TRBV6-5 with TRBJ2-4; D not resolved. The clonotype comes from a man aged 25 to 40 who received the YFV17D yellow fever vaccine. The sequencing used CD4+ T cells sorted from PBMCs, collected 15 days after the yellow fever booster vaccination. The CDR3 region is CASSYSKWDLAKNIQYF. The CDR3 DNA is TGTGCCAGCAGTTACTCGAAGTGGGATCTAGCCAAAAACATTCAGTACTTC.